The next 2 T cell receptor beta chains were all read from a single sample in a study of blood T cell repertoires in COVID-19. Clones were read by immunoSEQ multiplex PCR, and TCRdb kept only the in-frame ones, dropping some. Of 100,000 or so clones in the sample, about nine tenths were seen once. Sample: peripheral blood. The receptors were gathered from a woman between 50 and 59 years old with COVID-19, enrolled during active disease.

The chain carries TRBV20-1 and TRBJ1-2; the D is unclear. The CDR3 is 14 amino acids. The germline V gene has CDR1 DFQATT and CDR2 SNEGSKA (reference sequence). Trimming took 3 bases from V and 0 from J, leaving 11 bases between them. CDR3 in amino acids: CSASDQTANYGYTF. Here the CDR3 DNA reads TGCAGTGCTAGTGATCAAACGGCTAACTATGGCTACACCTTC.

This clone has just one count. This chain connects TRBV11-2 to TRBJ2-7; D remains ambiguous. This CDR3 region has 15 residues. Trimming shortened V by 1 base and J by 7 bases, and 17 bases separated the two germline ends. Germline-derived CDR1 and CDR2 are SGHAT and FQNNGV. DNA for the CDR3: TGTGCCAGCAGCTTAGTCGCTCCCCGTTCGAGGGAGCAGTACTTC. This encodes CASSLVAPRSREQYF.